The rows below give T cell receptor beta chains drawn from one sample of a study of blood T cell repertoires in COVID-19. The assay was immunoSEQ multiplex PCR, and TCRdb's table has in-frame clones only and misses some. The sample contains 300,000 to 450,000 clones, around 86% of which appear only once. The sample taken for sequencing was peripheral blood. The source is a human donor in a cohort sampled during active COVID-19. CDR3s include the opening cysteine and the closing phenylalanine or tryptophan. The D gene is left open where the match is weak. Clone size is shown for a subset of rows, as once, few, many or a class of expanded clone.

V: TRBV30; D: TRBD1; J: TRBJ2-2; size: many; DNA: TGTGCCTGGAGACGCCAGGGGGTACACACCGGGGAGCTGTTTTTT; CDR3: CAWRRQGVHTGELFF
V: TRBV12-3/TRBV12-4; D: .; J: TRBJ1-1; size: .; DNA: TGTGCCAGCAGTTTGGGCTATGAAGCTTTCTTT; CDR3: CASSLGYEAFF
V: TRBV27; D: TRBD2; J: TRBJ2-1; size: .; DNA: TGTGCCAGCATGAGACTAGCTAGCAATGAGCAGTTCTTC; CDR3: CASMRLASNEQFF
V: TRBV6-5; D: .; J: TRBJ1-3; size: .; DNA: TGTGCCAGCAGTCAGCGCGGTCTCTCTGGAAACACCATATATTTT; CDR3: CASSQRGLSGNTIYF
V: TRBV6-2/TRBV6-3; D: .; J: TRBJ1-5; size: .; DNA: TGTGCCAGCAGCCCCCTCGGAGGGTTGCTTCAGCCCCAGCATTTT; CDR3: CASSPLGGLLQPQHF
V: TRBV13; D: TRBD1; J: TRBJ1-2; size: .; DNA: TGTGCCAGCAGCATACGACAGGGGTATGGCTACACCTTC; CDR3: CASSIRQGYGYTF
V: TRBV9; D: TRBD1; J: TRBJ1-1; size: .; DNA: TGTGCCAGCAGCACTATCCCGGACAGGTCCGCTGAAGCTTTCTTT; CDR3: CASSTIPDRSAEAFF
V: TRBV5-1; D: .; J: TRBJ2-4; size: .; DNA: TGCGCCAGCAGCTTCGATATCTCCCGGGAAAACATTCAGTACTTC; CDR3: CASSFDISRENIQYF
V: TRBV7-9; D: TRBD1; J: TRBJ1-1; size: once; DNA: TGTGCCAGCAGCCTGGGACAGCTAAACACTGAAGCTTTCTTT; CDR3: CASSLGQLNTEAFF
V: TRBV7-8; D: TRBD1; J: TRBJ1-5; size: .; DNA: TGTGCCAGCAGCCCGGCCCGGACAGGGCGTAATCAGCCCCAGCATTTT; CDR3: CASSPARTGRNQPQHF
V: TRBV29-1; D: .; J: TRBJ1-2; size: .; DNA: TGCAGCGTTGGGGCAGCTCAAGCTAACTATGGCTACACCTTC; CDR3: CSVGAAQANYGYTF
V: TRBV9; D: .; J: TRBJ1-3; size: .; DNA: TGTGCCAGCAGCGTACTTGCAGCTGGAAACACCATATATTTT; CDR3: CASSVLAAGNTIYF
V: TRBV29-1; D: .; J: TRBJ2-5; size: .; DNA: TGCAGCGTCTCAGGGCCAGAGACCCAGTACTTC; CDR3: CSVSGPETQYF
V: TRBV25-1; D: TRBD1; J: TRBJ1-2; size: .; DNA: TGTGCCAGCAGTGGACAGGGGGGGAACTATGGCTACACCTTC; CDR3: CASSGQGGNYGYTF
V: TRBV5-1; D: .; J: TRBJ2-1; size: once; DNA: TGCGCCAGCAGCTTAGGACAGTCCTACAATGAGCAGTTCTTC; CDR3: CASSLGQSYNEQFF
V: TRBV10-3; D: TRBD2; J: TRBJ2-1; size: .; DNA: TGTGCCATCAGTGGACTAGCGGGGGGGCTCGGTGAGCAGTTCTTC; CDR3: CAISGLAGGLGEQFF
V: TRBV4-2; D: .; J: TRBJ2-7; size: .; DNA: TGTGCCAGCAGCCAAGTGGACTCGCACTACGAGCAGTACTTC; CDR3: CASSQVDSHYEQYF
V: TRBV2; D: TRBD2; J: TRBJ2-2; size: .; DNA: TGTGCCAGTCGGACTAGGGGCACCGGGGAGCTGTTTTTT; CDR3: CASRTRGTGELFF
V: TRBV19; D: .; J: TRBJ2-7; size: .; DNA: TGTGCCAGTAGTAGTAGGGCCGAGGGCTACGAGCAGTACTTC; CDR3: CASSSRAEGYEQYF
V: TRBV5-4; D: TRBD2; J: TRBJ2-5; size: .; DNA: TGTGCCAGCAGCTCCACCGGGACTAGCGGGAGAGGAGAGACCCAGTACTTC; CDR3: CASSSTGTSGRGETQYF
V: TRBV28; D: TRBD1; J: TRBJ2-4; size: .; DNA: TGTGCCAGCAGTCCTACCGGGACAGGGCGAGACATTCAGTACTTC; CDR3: CASSPTGTGRDIQYF
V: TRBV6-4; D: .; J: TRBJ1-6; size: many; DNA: TGTGCCAGCAGTCCTCATTCACCCCTCCACTTT; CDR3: CASSPHSPLHF
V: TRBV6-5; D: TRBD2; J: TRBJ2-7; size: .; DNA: TGTGCCAGCGGACGGACTAGCGGGAGCAGCTACGAGCAGTACTTC; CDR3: CASGRTSGSSYEQYF
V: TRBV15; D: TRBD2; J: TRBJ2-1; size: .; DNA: TGTGCCACCGGCAGAGATAGGGACTACTCCTACAATGAGCAGTTCTTC; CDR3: CATGRDRDYSYNEQFF
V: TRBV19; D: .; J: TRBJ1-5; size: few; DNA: TGTGCCAGTAGTATTAGGAGGGGAAATAGCAATCAGCCCCAGCATTTT; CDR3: CASSIRRGNSNQPQHF
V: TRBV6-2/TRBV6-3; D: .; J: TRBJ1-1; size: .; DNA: TGTGCCAGCAGTACCCGAAGGGGGAACACTGAAGCTTTCTTT; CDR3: CASSTRRGNTEAFF
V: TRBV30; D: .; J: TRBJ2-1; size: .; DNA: TGTGCCGGGGGTTTTGGCAGGAACTACAATGAGCAGTTCTTC; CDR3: CAGGFGRNYNEQFF
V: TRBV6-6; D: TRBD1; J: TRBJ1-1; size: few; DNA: TGTGCCAGCATTCGGACAGGGGGCACTGAAGCTTTCTTT; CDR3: CASIRTGGTEAFF
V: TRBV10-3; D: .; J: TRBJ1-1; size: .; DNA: TGTGCCATCAGGGACAGTATGGACACTGAAGCTTTCTTT; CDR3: CAIRDSMDTEAFF
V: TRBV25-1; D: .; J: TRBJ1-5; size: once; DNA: TGTGCCAGCAGTGAAGGCTGGGGCCTCAATCAGCCCCAGCATTTT; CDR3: CASSEGWGLNQPQHF
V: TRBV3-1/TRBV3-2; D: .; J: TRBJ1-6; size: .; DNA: TGTGCCAGCAGCCATGAGCAGGATAATTCACCCCTCCACTTT; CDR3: CASSHEQDNSPLHF
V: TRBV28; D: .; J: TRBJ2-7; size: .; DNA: TGTGCCAGCAGGGAACAGTCCTACGAGCAGTACTTC; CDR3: CASREQSYEQYF
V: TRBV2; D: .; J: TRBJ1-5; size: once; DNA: TGTGCCAGCAGTGCCGAGGACAGTTATAGCAATCAGCCCCAGCATTTT; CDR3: CASSAEDSYSNQPQHF
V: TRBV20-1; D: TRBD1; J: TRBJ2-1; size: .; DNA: TGCAGGACAGGGGTCAATGAGCAGTTCTTC; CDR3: CRTGVNEQFF
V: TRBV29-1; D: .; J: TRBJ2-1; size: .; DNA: TGCAGCGGCAGGGTCAGTGACAATGAGCAGTTCTTC; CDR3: CSGRVSDNEQFF
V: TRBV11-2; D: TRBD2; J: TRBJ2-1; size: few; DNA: TGTGCCAGCAGGGCTAGCGGGAGCTTGGGCGGCTACAATGAGCAGTTCTTC; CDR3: CASRASGSLGGYNEQFF
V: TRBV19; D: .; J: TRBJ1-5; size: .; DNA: TGTGCCAGCGAACAGGGTAGCAATCAGCCCCAGCATTTT; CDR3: CASEQGSNQPQHF
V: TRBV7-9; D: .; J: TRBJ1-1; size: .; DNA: TGTGCCAGCAGTCCAACAGGCCGGAACACTGAAGCTTTCTTT; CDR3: CASSPTGRNTEAFF
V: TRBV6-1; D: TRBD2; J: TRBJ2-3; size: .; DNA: TGTGCCAGCAGTGAAAGGCCCCTAGCGGGGGGAAGCACAGATACGCAGTATTTT; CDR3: CASSERPLAGGSTDTQYF
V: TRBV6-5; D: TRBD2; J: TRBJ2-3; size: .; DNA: TGTGCCAGCAGTTACCCGGCGGGAGGGCCGAGAGATACGCAGTATTTT; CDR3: CASSYPAGGPRDTQYF
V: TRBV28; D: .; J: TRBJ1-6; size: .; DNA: TGTGCCAGCAGTTTACGGGGGGTTAATTCACCCCTCCACTTT; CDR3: CASSLRGVNSPLHF
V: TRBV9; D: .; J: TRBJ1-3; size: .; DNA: TGTGCCAGCAGCCTCGACGGGGGAAACACCATATATTTT; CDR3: CASSLDGGNTIYF
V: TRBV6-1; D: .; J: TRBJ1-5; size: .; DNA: TGTGCCAGCAGTGAGAGGACAGACTATAGCAATCAGCCCCAGCATTTT; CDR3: CASSERTDYSNQPQHF
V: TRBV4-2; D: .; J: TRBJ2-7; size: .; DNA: TGTGCCAGCAGCCAAGGGCCCGGGGGAGTCTACGAGCAGTACTTC; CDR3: CASSQGPGGVYEQYF
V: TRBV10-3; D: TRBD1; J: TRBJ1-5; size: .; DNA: TGTGCCATCACCCCGGGACAGCATCAGCCCCAGCATTTT; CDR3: CAITPGQHQPQHF
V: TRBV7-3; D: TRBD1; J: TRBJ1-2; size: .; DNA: TGTGCCAGCAGCTCCACCCCCGCCGGCACAGGGGTAGATGGCTACACCTTC; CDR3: CASSSTPAGTGVDGYTF
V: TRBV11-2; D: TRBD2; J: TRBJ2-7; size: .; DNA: TGTGCCAGCAGAACAATAGCGGGGCCCAACTCCTACGAGCAGTACTTC; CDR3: CASRTIAGPNSYEQYF
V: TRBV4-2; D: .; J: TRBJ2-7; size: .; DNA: TGTGCCAGCAGCCAAGATCTACCCTACGAGCAGTACTTC; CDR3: CASSQDLPYEQYF
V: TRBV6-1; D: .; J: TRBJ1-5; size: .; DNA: TGTGCCAGCAGTGAAGCAGGAGAAAACAATCAGCCCCAGCATTTT; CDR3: CASSEAGENNQPQHF
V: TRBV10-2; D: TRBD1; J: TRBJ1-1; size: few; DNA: TGCGCCTCCGACAGGGGCCCGGACACTGAAGCTTTCTTT; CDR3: CASDRGPDTEAFF
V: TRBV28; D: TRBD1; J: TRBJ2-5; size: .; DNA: TGTGCCAGCAGTACCCCCGGGACAGGGAGGTCAGGAGAGACCCAGTACTTC; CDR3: CASSTPGTGRSGETQYF
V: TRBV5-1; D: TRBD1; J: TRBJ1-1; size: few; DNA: TGCGCCAGCGCGAGGGACAGGGTACTCAACACTGAAGCTTTCTTT; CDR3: CASARDRVLNTEAFF
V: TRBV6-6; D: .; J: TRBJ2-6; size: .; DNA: TGTGCCAGCAGTTACTCCAACTCTGGGGCCAACGTCCTGACTTTC; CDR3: CASSYSNSGANVLTF
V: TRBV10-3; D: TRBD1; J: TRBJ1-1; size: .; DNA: TGTGGGGCAGGGGGAACCACTGAAGCTTTCTTT; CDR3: CGAGGTTEAFF
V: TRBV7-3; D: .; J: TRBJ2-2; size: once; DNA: TGTGCCAGCAGGAAGGTGGGGGGAACCGGGGAGCTGTTTTTT; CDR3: CASRKVGGTGELFF
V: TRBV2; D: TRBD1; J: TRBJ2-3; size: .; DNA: TGTGCCAGCAGTAAGACAGGGGAGACAGATACGCAGTATTTT; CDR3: CASSKTGETDTQYF
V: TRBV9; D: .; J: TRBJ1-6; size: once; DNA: TGTGCCAGCAGCGCAGGACAGCTAGGTGACCCCCTCCACTTT; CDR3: CASSAGQLGDPLHF